These T cell receptor beta chains were read from a single sample in a study of neoadjuvant anti-PD-1 for oral cavity cancer. Only in-frame clones appear in the TCRdb table, and some are missing; sequencing was by immunoSEQ multiplex PCR. This sample has around 13,000 clones, with about 70% found just once. Sequenced here: PBMCs, sampled before nivolumab (anti-PD-1) treatment. The receptor set was obtained from a person aged 35 to 85 with oral cavity squamous cell carcinoma. CDR3s include the opening cysteine and the closing phenylalanine or tryptophan. A D gene is named only where the DNA matches it firmly. Clone size is stated in some rows and not others, as once, few, many or a class when expanded.

>TRBJ1-2|.|TRBV6-1|.
CASLGGATPGGYTF
TGTGCCAGCTTGGGTGGGGCCACTCCCGGAGGCTACACCTTC
>TRBJ1-5|.|TRBV19|TRBD1
CASSIDQTGPQPQHF
TGTGCCAGTAGTATAGATCAGACAGGGCCTCAGCCCCAGCATTTT
>TRBJ1-1|.|TRBV9|.
CASSVGAELMNTEAFF
TGTGCCAGCAGCGTAGGGGCCGAACTAATGAACACTGAAGCTTTCTTT
>TRBJ2-5|.|TRBV7-8|TRBD1
CASSRGTGKETQYF
TGTGCCAGCAGCCGAGGGACAGGGAAAGAGACCCAGTACTTC
>TRBJ2-7|.|TRBV5-6|TRBD1
CASSPGTGATRTQFVQYF
TGTGCCAGCAGCCCTGGGACAGGGGCCACTAGGACTCAGTTCGTGCAGTACTTC
>TRBJ1-1|.|TRBV6-5|.
CASSRGTEAFF
TGTGCCAGCAGCCGGGGGACTGAAGCTTTCTTT
>TRBJ1-6|.|TRBV6-5|TRBD1
CASTKGQGYSPLHF
TGTGCCAGCACCAAGGGACAGGGATATTCACCCCTCCACTTT
>TRBJ2-7|.|TRBV27|TRBD2
CASSPSGGSYEQYF
TGTGCCAGCAGTCCTAGCGGGGGCTCCTACGAGCAGTACTTC
>TRBJ1-1|.|TRBV7-2|.
CASSLSTAGTVNTEAFF
TGTGCCAGCAGCTTATCAACCGCCGGGACGGTGAACACTGAAGCTTTCTTT
>TRBJ2-2|.|TRBV7-7|TRBD2
CASSSPGLAGVGELFF
TGTGCTAGCAGCTCTCCGGGACTAGCGGGGGTGGGGGAGCTGTTTTTT
>TRBJ2-3|.|TRBV11-2|TRBD2
CASSSGLAGGRADTQYF
TGTGCCAGCAGCTCTGGACTAGCGGGAGGGAGGGCAGATACGCAGTATTTT
>TRBJ1-2|.|TRBV18|TRBD1
CASSADRGGYGYTF
TGTGCCAGCTCAGCAGACAGGGGAGGCTATGGCTACACCTTC
>TRBJ2-1|few|TRBV16|.
CASSPNNEQFF
TGTGCCAGCAGCCCTAACAATGAGCAGTTCTTC
>TRBJ1-5|.|TRBV19|.
CASSIDRGQPQHF
TGTGCCAGTAGTATAGATAGGGGTCAGCCCCAGCATTTT
>TRBJ2-2|.|TRBV14|TRBD2
CASSQLAGVNTGELFF
TGTGCCAGCAGCCAACTAGCGGGAGTGAACACCGGGGAGCTGTTTTTT
>TRBJ1-5|.|TRBV28|.
CASSAGGSNQPQHF
TGTGCCAGCAGTGCGGGGGGTTCCAATCAGCCCCAGCATTTT
>TRBJ1-1|.|TRBV6-5|.
CASSYSIGVRTEAFF
TGTGCCAGCAGTTACTCGATAGGGGTTCGCACTGAAGCTTTCTTT
>TRBJ1-1|.|TRBV27|.
CASRAAWDTEAFF
TGTGCCAGCAGAGCCGCATGGGACACTGAAGCTTTCTTT
>TRBJ1-1|few|TRBV19|.
CASSMRGTNTEAFF
TGTGCCAGTAGTATGCGCGGGACGAACACTGAAGCTTTCTTT
>TRBJ2-7|.|TRBV6-5|.
CASRKGGSYEQYF
TGTGCCAGCAGGAAGGGGGGGAGCTACGAGCAGTACTTC
>TRBJ1-6|.|TRBV27|.
CATPGEYNSPLHF
TGTGCCACCCCGGGGGAATATAATTCACCCCTCCACTTT
>TRBJ1-1|.|TRBV14|.
CASSQELDVTEAFF
TGTGCCAGCAGCCAAGAACTCGACGTCACTGAAGCTTTCTTT
>TRBJ2-2|.|TRBV5-1|.
CASSPRQGAAAGANTGELFF
TGCGCCAGCAGCCCGCGACAGGGAGCCGCGGCGGGGGCGAACACCGGGGAGCTGTTTTTT
>TRBJ1-4|.|TRBV2|.
CASSEARQGRNEKLFF
TGTGCCAGCAGTGAAGCGCGGCAGGGTAGGAATGAAAAACTGTTTTTT
>TRBJ1-1|.|TRBV4-1|.
CASSLLHPYDEAFF
TGCGCCAGCAGCCTACTACATCCGTATGATGAAGCTTTCTTT
>TRBJ2-3|.|TRBV7-6|.
CASSLARDSADTQYF
TGTGCCAGCAGCTTAGCCAGAGATTCTGCAGATACGCAGTATTTT
>TRBJ1-1|.|TRBV7-2|.
CASSPGRASTEAFF
TGTGCCAGCAGCCCCGGGAGGGCAAGCACTGAAGCTTTCTTT
>TRBJ2-1|.|TRBV27|TRBD2
CASSLAGGNYNEQFF
TGTGCCAGCAGCTTAGCGGGAGGGAACTACAATGAGCAGTTCTTC
>TRBJ1-5|few|TRBV7-3|.
CASSLSRDCQPQHF
TGTGCCAGCAGCTTAAGTAGGGATTGTCAGCCCCAGCATTTT
>TRBJ1-6|once|TRBV19|TRBD1
CASSISGQGYSPLHF
TGTGCCAGTAGTATTTCAGGACAGGGCTACTCACCCCTCCACTTT
>TRBJ1-5|few|TRBV6-1|.
CASSDSRTAYKNQPQHF
TGTGCCAGCAGTGATAGTCGGACCGCATATAAGAATCAGCCCCAGCATTTT
>TRBJ2-1|.|TRBV4-1|.
CASSQDRGIGGGNEQFF
TGCGCCAGCAGCCAAGATAGGGGCATCGGGGGTGGCAATGAGCAGTTCTTC
>TRBJ2-2|.|TRBV28|TRBD2
CASSSWGLAGGPGELFF
TGTGCCAGCAGTTCCTGGGGGCTAGCGGGAGGGCCCGGGGAGCTGTTTTTT
>TRBJ2-7|.|TRBV7-6|TRBD1
CASSFEGGDSYEQYF
TGTGCCAGCAGCTTTGAAGGGGGCGACTCCTACGAGCAGTACTTC
>TRBJ1-4|.|TRBV9|.
CASSDLTGSEKLFF
TGTGCCAGCAGCGACCTAACGGGAAGTGAAAAACTGTTTTTT
>TRBJ1-2|few|TRBV5-8|TRBD1
CASSRDRGNYGYTF
TGTGCCAGCAGCCGGGACAGGGGGAACTATGGCTACACCTTC